Shown below are 11 T cell receptor beta chains from a single sample sequenced in a study of blood T cell repertoires in COVID-19. Using immunoSEQ multiplex PCR, the repertoire was profiled, and TCRdb retains in-frame clones only, with some absent. Of fewer than 250,000 clones in the sample, 83% were seen once. The sample taken for sequencing was peripheral blood. Every receptor here comes from a woman aged 45-65 years with acute or convalescent COVID-19.

This sequence joins TRBV2 and TRBJ2-1; 7 bases align to TRBD1. This CDR3 has 17 amino acids. J lost 0 bases, V lost 6 bases, and 11 bases had no gene match. Per the germline V gene, CDR1 is SNHLY and CDR2 is FYNNEI. The CDR3 DNA reads TGTGCCAGCAGGCCCCAGGGACAGCTGGTCTCCTACAATGAGCAGTTCTTC. Its protein is CASRPQGQLVSYNEQFF.

CDR3 sequence: CASSPAFPGQRMNTEAFF. CDR3 nucleotides: TGTGCCAGCTCACCAGCTTTTCCGGGACAGCGAATGAACACTGAAGCTTTCTTT. The chain is built from TRBV18 and TRBJ1-1; 7 nucleotides align to TRBD1. V shed 2 bases, J shed 0 bases, and the junction held 12 bases outside the gene matches. This CDR3 is built from 18 residues. Germline CDR1 reads KGHSH; CDR2 reads LQKENI. Based on the CDR3 plus reference TRBV18 and TRBJ1-1, the full variable domain is NAGVMQNPRHLVRRRGQEARLRCSPMKGHSHVYWYRQLPEEGLKFMVYLQKENIIDESGMPKERFSAEFPKEGPSILRIQQVVRGDSAAYFCASSPAFPGQRMNTEAFFGQGTRLTVV.

The V gene is TRBV7-2, the J gene TRBJ2-2, with D perhaps matching TRBD1 (6 bases). There are 17 residues in the CDR3. V lost 4 bases and J lost 4, with 19 bases in between. Germline lookup yields CDR1 SGHTA and CDR2 FQGNSA. CDR3 region: CASSSGAGVVVTGELFF. The CDR3, as DNA: TGTGCCAGCAGCTCTGGGGCAGGGGTAGTGGTCACCGGGGAGCTGTTTTTT.

V usage is TRBV7-8 and J usage is TRBJ2-5, with no clear D. The CDR3 sequence is 11 residues long. Germline-derived CDR1 and CDR2 are SGHVS and FQNEAQ. The V end lost 5 bases, the J end lost 3 bases, and 4 bases lay between the germline ends. CDR3: CASSLKETQYF. The CDR3 DNA sequence: TGTGCCAGCAGCCTAAAAGAGACCCAGTACTTC.

The chain is built from TRBV3-1 (or the pseudogene TRBV3-2) and TRBJ1-1, with 7 positions matching TRBD1. CDR1 LGHDT and CDR2 YNNKEL come from the germline V gene (reference sequence). The CDR3 contains 14 residues. J was trimmed by 7 bases and V by 6 bases; bases with no gene match: 11. CDR3 coding DNA: TGTGCCAGCAGTGACGGGACAGTTCCCGGTGAAGCTTTCTTT. It codes for CASSDGTVPGEAFF.

This clone was observed a handful of times. The chain carries TRBV24-1 and TRBJ1-5, with 9 nucleotides matching TRBD1. After removal of 3 bases from V and 0 bases from J, the junction contained 8 bases not matched to a gene. CDR1 is KGHDR, CDR2 SFDVKD, per germline. The CDR3 has 18 amino acids. The CDR3 loop reads CATSDDGTGPYSNQPQHF. As DNA, the CDR3 is TGTGCCACCAGTGATGACGGGACAGGGCCGTATAGCAATCAGCCCCAGCATTTT.

This chain connects TRBV10-3 to TRBJ2-7, with 8 bases lining up with TRBD2. CDR1 is ENHRY, CDR2 SYGVKD, per germline. The length of the CDR3 is 15 residues. V was pared by 3 bases and J by 9 bases, with 13 bases of the junction left unmatched. CDR3 sequence: CAISDRVLREVGQYF. CDR3 nucleotides: TGTGCCATCAGTGATCGGGTCTTGCGGGAGGTTGGGCAGTACTTC.

This rearrangement joins TRBV7-9 to TRBJ2-5; 8 positions agree with TRBD1. Trimming removed 5 bases from V and 5 bases from J; junction bases left unmatched: 16. The germline gives CDR1 SEHNR, CDR2 FQNEAQ (reference sequence). The CDR3 loop spans 17 amino acids. The CDR3 nucleotides read TGTGCCAGCAGCCGGGATCAGGGGGCGCTTTTTAGGGAGACCCAGTACTTC. Translation gives CASSRDQGALFRETQYF. The whole variable domain, filled in from reference TRBV7-9 and TRBJ2-5, reads DTGVSQNPRHKITKRGQNVTFRCDPISEHNRLYWYRQTLGQGPEFLTYFQNEAQLEKSRLLSDRFSAERPKGSFSTLEIQRTEQGDSAMYLCASSRDQGALFRETQYFGPGTRLLVL.

This chain connects TRBV7-2 to TRBJ2-2; tentatively, D is TRBD2 (6 bases). Germline CDR1 is SGHTA and CDR2 is FQGNSA. The CDR3 contains 18 residues. Trimming left V 3 bases short and J 7 bases short, with 24 bases between. In DNA, the CDR3 is TGTGCCAGCAGCTTCCGGCCCGGCGGGGCCTACGTTGGCGGGGAGCTGTTTTTT. Its protein is CASSFRPGGAYVGGELFF.

The J gene is TRBJ2-1, the V gene TRBV4-1; 8 positions match TRBD2. The CDR3 extends over 15 amino acids. Trimming took 3 bases from V and 9 from J; bases not matched to a gene: 10. Germline V CDR1 and CDR2: MGHRA, YSYEKL. This CDR3 reads CASSHPSGSLSEQFF. The CDR3, as DNA: TGCGCCAGCAGCCATCCCAGCGGGAGTCTGAGTGAGCAGTTCTTC.

Details on this clone: Other nucleotide sequences in the sample specify the same CDR3. The V gene is TRBV10-2, the J gene TRBJ2-7, with D perhaps matching TRBD1 (5 bases). V was shortened by 3 bases and J by 3 bases, with 6 bases between the two germline ends. CDR3 length: 12 residues. Germline CDR1 WSHSY, CDR2 SAAADI. The CDR3 here is CASSDRGYEQYF. CDR3 sequence (DNA): TGCGCCAGCAGTGATAGGGGCTACGAGCAGTACTTC.